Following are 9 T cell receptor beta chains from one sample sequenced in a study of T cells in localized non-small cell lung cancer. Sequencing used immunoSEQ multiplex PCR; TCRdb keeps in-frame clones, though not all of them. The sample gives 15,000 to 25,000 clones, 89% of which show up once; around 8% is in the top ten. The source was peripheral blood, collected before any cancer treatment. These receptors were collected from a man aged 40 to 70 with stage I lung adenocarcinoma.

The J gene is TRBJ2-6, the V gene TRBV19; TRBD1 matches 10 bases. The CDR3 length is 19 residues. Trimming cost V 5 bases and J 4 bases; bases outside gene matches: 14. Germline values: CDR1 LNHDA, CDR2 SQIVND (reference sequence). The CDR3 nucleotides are TGTGCCAGTAGTGAGGGACAGGGGAGGGGGAGGCGAGGGGCCAACGTCCTGACTTTC. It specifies CASSEGQGRGRRGANVLTF. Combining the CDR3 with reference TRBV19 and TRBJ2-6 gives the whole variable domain DGGITQSPKYLFRKEGQNVTLSCEQNLNHDAMYWYRQDPGQGLRLIYYSQIVNDFQKGDIAEGYSVSREKKESFPLTVTSAQKNPTAFYLCASSEGQGRGRRGANVLTFGAGSRLTVL.

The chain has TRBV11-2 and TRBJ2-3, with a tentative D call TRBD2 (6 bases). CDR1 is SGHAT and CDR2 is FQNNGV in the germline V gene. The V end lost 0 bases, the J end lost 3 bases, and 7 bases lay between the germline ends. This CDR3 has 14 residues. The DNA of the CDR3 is TGTGCCAGCAGCTTAGAGCGGGGTACAGATACGCAGTATTTT. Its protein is CASSLERGTDTQYF. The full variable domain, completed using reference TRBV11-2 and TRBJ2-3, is EAGVAQSPRYKIIEKRQSVAFWCNPISGHATLYWYQQILGQGPKLLIQFQNNGVVDDSQLPKDRFSAERLKGVDSTLKIQPAKLEDSAVYLCASSLERGTDTQYFGPGTRLTVL.

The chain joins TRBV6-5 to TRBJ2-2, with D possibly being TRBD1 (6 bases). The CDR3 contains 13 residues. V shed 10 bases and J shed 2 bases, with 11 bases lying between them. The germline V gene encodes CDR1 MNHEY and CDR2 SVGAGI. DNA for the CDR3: TGTGCCATAAGGGACACCAACACCGGGGAGCTGTTTTTT. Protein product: CAIRDTNTGELFF.

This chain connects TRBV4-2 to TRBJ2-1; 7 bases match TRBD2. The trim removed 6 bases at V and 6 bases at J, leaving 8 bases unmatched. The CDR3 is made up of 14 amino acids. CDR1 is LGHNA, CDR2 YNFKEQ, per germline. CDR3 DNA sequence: TGTGCCAGCAGTCTAAGACTAGCTGTCAATGAGCAGTTCTTC. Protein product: CASSLRLAVNEQFF.

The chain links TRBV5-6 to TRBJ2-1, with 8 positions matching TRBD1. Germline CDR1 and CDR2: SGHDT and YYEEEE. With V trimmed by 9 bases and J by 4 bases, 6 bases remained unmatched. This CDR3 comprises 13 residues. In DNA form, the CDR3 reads TGTGCCATCGGGACAGGTGGATACAATGAGCAGTTCTTC. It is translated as CAIGTGGYNEQFF.

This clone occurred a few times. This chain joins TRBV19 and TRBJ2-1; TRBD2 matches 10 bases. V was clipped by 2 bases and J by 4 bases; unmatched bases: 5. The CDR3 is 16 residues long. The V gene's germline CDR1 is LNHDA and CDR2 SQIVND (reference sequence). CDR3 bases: TGTGCCAGTAGTATATTAAGACTAGCGGGTTACAATGAGCAGTTCTTC. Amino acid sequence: CASSILRLAGYNEQFF.

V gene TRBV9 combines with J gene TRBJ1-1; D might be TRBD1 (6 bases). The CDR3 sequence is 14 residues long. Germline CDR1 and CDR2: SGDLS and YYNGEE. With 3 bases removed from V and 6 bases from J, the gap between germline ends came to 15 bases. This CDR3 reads CASSASVGQPEAFF. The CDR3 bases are TGTGCCAGCAGCGCCTCAGTCGGACAGCCTGAAGCTTTCTTT.

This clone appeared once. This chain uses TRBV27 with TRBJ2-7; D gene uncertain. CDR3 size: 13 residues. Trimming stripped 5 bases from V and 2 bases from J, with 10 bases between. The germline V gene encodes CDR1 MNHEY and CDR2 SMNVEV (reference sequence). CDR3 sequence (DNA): TGTGCCAGCAGTCTGGACGGAACCTACGAGCAGTACTTC. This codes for CASSLDGTYEQYF.

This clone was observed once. The DNA for the CDR3 is TGTGCCAGCAGCCAGCCGCAAGGTAACACCATATATTTT. Protein: CASSQPQGNTIYF. The rearrangement joins TRBV28 to TRBJ1-3, with D unclear. Germline values: CDR1 MDHEN, CDR2 SYDVKM. CDR3 size: 13 residues. V was trimmed by 6 bases and J by 7 bases, leaving 13 bases between them.